This paragraph covers one T cell receptor beta chain sequence. What this receptor recognizes is not known. No clone much larger than this one lies a single base away; base qualities are absent. These data are taken from a study of blood T cell repertoires in COVID-19 (TCRdb year 2020). At the level of the whole study: Samples covering the acute and convalescent phases of COVID-19 were provided by collaborators in the United States, Italy and Spain. The prospective study material was composed of cDNA or gDNA derived from T cells, B-cell-depleted T cells, or PBMCs. Subjects who had been exposed to COVID-19, were actively infected with it, or had recovered from it provided the deeply sampled blood TCRbeta repertoires that made up the dataset. A freely available public database, intended as a resource for researchers studying the immune response to SARS-CoV-2, is where the repertoires were released. Samples came from the ongoing ImmuneRACE study (first 160 participants) plus 1,254 subjects from 6 global collaborators. Nearly every sample came with metadata listing a de-identified subject ID, COVID-19 status, age in years and sex. HLA class I and class II types, where available, came from metadata supplied by the sample provider rather than from assay-based typing. Study-wide conclusions, independent of this receptor: The quantity of clinical and demographic metadata differed by source and by participant and was supplied without curation.

At one collaborating source in Seattle, patients were enrolled during active infection and were followed longitudinally through the course of disease. The collaborating institutions used their own protocols to collect whole blood in K2EDTA tubes. For TCRbeta analysis, collaborators shipped samples in one of three forms: frozen whole blood, isolated PBMCs, or DNA extracted from either of those sample types. The immunoSEQ Assay, a bias-controlled multiplex PCR, was used to amplify TCRbeta CDR3 regions from genomic DNA. Per the authors' processing: The number of nucleated cells in each sample was estimated by amplification of reference gene primers within the assay. To quantify the absolute abundance of each unique TCRbeta CDR3 rearrangement, sequence reads were collapsed and filtered. For each sample, productive Simpson clonality was calculated as the square root of Simpson's diversity index across productive rearrangements. TCRdb took over this immuneACCESS table, retaining in-frame rearrangements with V and J assigned. Such tables are incomplete; in checked studies, under half of the missing clones stem from an unresolved V gene, and the remainder is unexplained. The V and J calls and clone size are taken from that table; D and trimming were inferred from the DNA. The table for this sample lists approximately 93,000 clones; about 90% of them were counted only once. Of the sample, around 2.1% falls within the top ten clones.

V is cut by 0 bases and J by 0 bases, and the space between the germline ends is 11 bases. The germline V gene sets CDR1 to KGHSH and CDR2 to LQKENI. Spanning cysteine to phenylalanine, the CDR3 consists of 17 amino acids. The retained sequence is limited to the CDR3, 51 bases, with the frame set at the first base. The V and J genes are TRBV18 and TRBJ1-4; no D gene call is confident. The source is a man aged 50 to 60 with COVID-19, enrolled during active disease. Sequences were obtained from peripheral blood. The nucleotides are TGTGCCAGCTCACCACCGAATCAGTCTCCAACTAATGAAAAACTGTTTTTT. It specifies CASSPPNQSPTNEKLFF.